The clone carrying this T cell receptor (beta chain) was observed a handful of times. The antigen is unknown. 5'RACE template switching added a universal primer site and UMIs to TCR cDNA. TCRdb ran MiXCR on the 5' RACE reads and lists one entry per CDR3 protein. There are 500,000 to 550,000 distinct CDR3 sequences in the sample; 20% to 25% occur only once, and about 15% lies in the top ten. The V and J ends lost 5 bases and 1 base, in that order; junction bases with no gene match: 3. The CDR3 is 14 amino acids. Per the germline V gene, CDR1 is SGHAT and CDR2 is FQNNGV. The data originate from a study of T cells after yellow fever vaccination. Study-wide points: A small proportion of clonotypes was detected in both the CD4 and CD8 compartments. Though it reached lower strength, the secondary response hit its peak faster, day 5 versus 15. A large majority of primary-vaccination clones showed up again after the booster (about 97% CD4, approximately 90% CD8).

The receptor was derived from a man younger than 30 who received the YFV17D yellow fever vaccine. Sample: PBMCs, taken less than 25 days after the first yellow fever vaccination. The chain combines TRBV11-2 with TRBJ2-5; the match to TRBD1 covers 8 bases. The CDR3 DNA reads as TGTGCCAGCAGCCATGGACAGGGCCAAGAGACCCAGTACTTC. This gives the protein CASSHGQGQETQYF.